The 13 T cell receptor beta chains in this list originate from one sample, sequenced in a study of blood T cell repertoires in COVID-19. The method was immunoSEQ multiplex PCR; TCRdb's version includes in-frame clones alone and lacks a portion of them. The sample includes 200,000 to 300,000 clones, about 82% seen only once; the top ten take 10% to 15%. Specimen: peripheral blood. The receptor source for this set is a man older than 75 with acute or convalescent COVID-19.

The rearrangement joins TRBV28 to TRBJ1-1, with 9 bases aligning to TRBD1. The V segment lost 7 bases and the J segment 6 bases; nucleotides outside the gene matches: 9. Germline V gene data show CDR1 as MDHEN and CDR2 as SYDVKM. The length of the CDR3 is 14 residues. The CDR3: CASKGGQGPAEAFF. Written as DNA, the CDR3 is TGTGCCAGCAAGGGGGGACAGGGTCCCGCTGAAGCTTTCTTT.

The chain couples TRBV3-1 (or the pseudogene TRBV3-2) to TRBJ2-4; TRBD1 matches at 7 bases. Looked up from germline, CDR1 is LGHDT and CDR2 is YNNKEL (reference sequence). After removal of 1 base from V and 9 bases from J, the junction contained 3 bases not matched to a gene. This CDR3 comprises 13 residues. CDR3 DNA: TGTGCCAGCAGCCAAGGGGCAGGGGGCATTCAGTACTTC. Translation: CASSQGAGGIQYF.

The CDR3 DNA reads as TGTGCCAGTTTACCGGGACACTCCTACAATGAGCAGTTCTTC. Translation gives CASLPGHSYNEQFF. The chain links TRBV7-9 to TRBJ2-1; maybe TRBD1 (6 bases). V shed 9 bases and J shed 0 bases, with 12 bases lying between them. The germline V gene encodes CDR1 SEHNR and CDR2 FQNEAQ (reference sequence). The CDR3 has 14 residues.

V usage is TRBV7-6 and J usage is TRBJ2-1, with TRBD2 identical over 12 bases. There are 17 residues in the CDR3. The junction had 5 bases not matched to a gene; V was cut back by 5 bases and J by 0 bases. Germline CDR1 is SGHVS and CDR2 is FNYEAQ. The CDR3 nucleotides read TGTGCCAGCAGCCTACTAGCGGGGGGAAGCTCCTACAATGAGCAGTTCTTC. The encoded protein is CASSLLAGGSSYNEQFF.

Here the CDR3 reads CATSDSGQGGGYTF. DNA of the CDR3: TGTGCCACCAGTGATTCGGGACAGGGTGGTGGCTACACCTTC. This chain links TRBV24-1 with TRBJ1-2; 9 bases fit TRBD1. Germline V gives CDR1 KGHDR, CDR2 SFDVKD. The CDR3 is 14 amino acids. J gave up 7 bases and V 2 bases, and 4 bases lay outside the gene matches.

V gene TRBV4-3 combines with J gene TRBJ1-1; D gene unclear. Germline V CDR1 and CDR2: LGHNA, YSLEER. Trimming removed 0 bases at V and 3 bases at J, with 14 bases between. The CDR3 is 16 amino acids. CDR3 nucleotides: TGCGCCAGCAGCCAAGATATGTCTGACACCCACACTGAAGCTTTCTTT. Amino acid sequence: CASSQDMSDTHTEAFF.

This chain joins TRBV5-1 and TRBJ2-1; D is ambiguous. Trimming took 1 base from V and 1 from J, leaving 9 bases between them. This CDR3 region has 15 residues. Germline assignment: CDR1 SGHRS and CDR2 YFSETQ. DNA for the CDR3: TGCGCCAGCAGCTTGATGGGCCTATCCTACAATGAGCAGTTCTTC. As protein: CASSLMGLSYNEQFF.

There are a few counts of this clone. The rearrangement joins TRBV5-1 to TRBJ2-1; 9 nucleotides line up with TRBD1. This CDR3 is 18 amino acids long. Losses at the gene ends were 2 bases for V and 8 bases for J; bases not matched to a gene: 17. The germline gives CDR1 SGHRS, CDR2 YFSETQ. CDR3: CASSLWEVVGQGVHEQFF. The CDR3 nucleotides read TGCGCCAGCAGCTTATGGGAAGTGGTGGGACAGGGAGTTCATGAGCAGTTCTTC.

V gene TRBV14 combines with J gene TRBJ1-1; no reliable D call. Trimming shortened V by 4 bases and J by 5 bases, and 11 bases separated the two germline ends. The CDR3 contains 13 residues. Germline lookup yields CDR1 SGHDN and CDR2 FVKESK. The DNA for the CDR3 is TGTGCCAGCAGCCTGATGGTGGCTACTGAAGCTTTCTTT. This gives the protein CASSLMVATEAFF.

Written as DNA, the CDR3 is TGTGCCAGCAGTGAAGCCCCACGGGGGGCGCGGGGCTACACCTTC. Protein: CASSEAPRGARGYTF. The chain has TRBV2 and TRBJ1-2, with D possibly being TRBD1 (6 bases). CDR1 and CDR2 from the germline V gene are SNHLY and FYNNEI. The ends were cut back, 0 bases at V and 8 bases at J, with 16 bases in the middle. The CDR3 totals 15 residues.

The chain carries TRBV6-2 or TRBV6-3 and TRBJ1-2; D might be TRBD1 (6 bases). Germline lookup yields CDR1 MNHEY and CDR2 SVGEGT. The CDR3 has 17 amino acids. Trimming cost V 6 bases and J 2 bases, with 22 bases left between them. DNA of the CDR3: TGTGCCAGCAGCCCGCAGGGAGCAGGGGCCTCGAACTATGGCTACACCTTC. This sequence encodes CASSPQGAGASNYGYTF.

This clone was seen only a few times. The chain employs TRBV23-1 and TRBJ1-4, with TRBD1 identical over 7 bases. TRBV23-1 is classed as an ORF, of uncertain function. The CDR3 has 15 amino acids. The junction had 13 bases not matched to a gene; V was cut back by 11 bases and J by 4 bases. CDR3 residues: CARPFRGSNNEKLFF. The DNA of the CDR3 is TGCGCCCGACCCTTCAGGGGGTCAAATAATGAAAAACTGTTTTTT.

The V call is TRBV18, the J call TRBJ1-3, with a weak D call TRBD1 (5 bases). Germline CDR1 KGHSH, CDR2 LQKENI. V gave up 3 bases and J gave up 0 bases, with 9 bases separating them. There are 15 residues in the CDR3. The CDR3 nucleotides read TGTGCCAGCTCACCTGACAGCCACTCTGGAAACACCATATATTTT. Protein product: CASSPDSHSGNTIYF.